This T cell receptor (beta chain) was captured in a study of blood T cell repertoires in COVID-19. Study overall: There were acute and convalescent COVID-19 samples, and they came from the United States, Italy and Spain. PBMCs, B-cell-depleted T cells, or T cells were the source of the cDNA or gDNA that made up the material.

TCRdb keeps only in-frame clones here, not all; method: immunoSEQ multiplex PCR. In the table there are approximately 50,000 clones, about 90% of which are singletons. The CDR3 is 13 amino acids. Trimming took off 4 bases at V and 4 bases at J, with 8 bases between the two ends. CDR1 is SNHLY and CDR2 is FYNNEI in the germline V gene. The sequence was obtained from a human donor in a cohort sampled during active COVID-19. The rearrangement links TRBV2 to TRBJ1-3, with D perhaps matching TRBD1 (5 bases). The source material was peripheral blood. CDR3 DNA sequence: TGTGCCAGCAGTGTCAAGGGGGGAAACACCATATATTTT. Its protein is CASSVKGGNTIYF. The full variable domain, rest sourced from reference TRBV2 and TRBJ1-3, is EPEVTQTPSHQVTQMGQEVILRCVPISNHLYFYWYRQILGQKVEFLVSFYNNEISEKSEIFDDQFSVERPDGSNFTLKIRSTKLEDSAMYFCASSVKGGNTIYFGEGSWLTVV.